A selection of T cell receptor beta chains follows, all from one sample in a study of blood T cell repertoires in COVID-19. Here immunoSEQ multiplex PCR was the method, and the copy in TCRdb shows in-frame clones only, minus some. The profile shows 250,000 or so clones, around 84% of them singletons. What was sequenced was peripheral blood. The receptors were sampled from a middle-aged woman who had recovered from COVID-19. CDR3s leave out the opening cysteine and the closing phenylalanine or tryptophan. The order of the fields is CDR3 protein, V gene.

CDR3aa: AWSRGLKGTGNTIY
v_gene: TRBV30

CDR3aa: ASSIPGTAYNEQF
v_gene: TRBV28

CDR3aa: ASSPQQNTEAF
v_gene: TRBV18

CDR3aa: ASSLRYLRGPYRMNTEAF
v_gene: TRBV28

CDR3aa: ATGRNTGELF
v_gene: TRBV24-1

CDR3aa: ASSLGPRGGDYNEQF
v_gene: TRBV5-1

CDR3aa: ATSDYVQGATDTQY
v_gene: TRBV24-1

CDR3aa: ASSDRQGTEQY
v_gene: TRBV4-1

CDR3aa: ASSYSGTIYGYT
v_gene: TRBV2

CDR3aa: ASSLTLYNEQF
v_gene: TRBV7-9

CDR3aa: AWSYPGGGIGEQF
v_gene: TRBV30

CDR3aa: ASRTGGLLSETQY
v_gene: TRBV5-1

CDR3aa: ASSHRTRNYGYT
v_gene: TRBV4-1

CDR3aa: ASSPPAGGHWEETQY
v_gene: TRBV4-1

CDR3aa: ASSYRVTQFSPLH
v_gene: TRBV6-5

CDR3aa: ASSDSQGGGEKLF
v_gene: TRBV5-1

CDR3aa: SGWTGDNQPQH
v_gene: TRBV29-1